The 21 T cell receptor beta chains listed next were all sequenced from one sample in a study of blood T cell repertoires in COVID-19. Sequenced by immunoSEQ multiplex PCR; TCRdb stores in-frame clones only, minus some. This table holds about 180,000 clones, 80% found once. What was sequenced was peripheral blood. The source is an older man with active or convalescent COVID-19.

The rearrangement uses TRBV5-6 and TRBJ2-3, with 13 bases lining up with TRBD2. The ends lost 3 bases at V and 5 bases at J; junction bases unmatched: 6. Germline V gene lookup returns CDR1 SGHDT and CDR2 YYEEEE. There are 16 residues in the CDR3. CDR3 DNA: TGTGCCAGCAGCTCTGCCCGGACTAGCGGGAGAGATACGCAGTATTTT. This sequence encodes CASSSARTSGRDTQYF. Full variable domain (rest looked up from reference TRBV5-6 and TRBJ2-3): DAGVTQSPTHLIKTRGQQVTLRCSPKSGHDTVSWYQQALGQGPQFIFQYYEEEERQRGNFPDRFSGHQFPNYSSELNVNALLLGDSALYLCASSSARTSGRDTQYFGPGTRLTVL.

The chain links TRBV6-5 to TRBJ2-5; maybe TRBD1 (5 bases). The CDR3 runs to 13 residues. Germline CDR1 and CDR2: MNHEY and SVGAGI. Trimming shortened V by 8 bases and J by 6 bases, and 16 bases separated the two germline ends. The CDR3 sequence: CASYQGIRKTQYF. Here the CDR3 DNA reads TGTGCCAGCTACCAGGGAATCAGAAAGACCCAGTACTTC.

The table lists this clone with a count of one. V is TRBV5-1 and J is TRBJ2-7; 9 bases are a match to TRBD1. V was clipped by 4 bases and J by 5 bases; unmatched bases: 4. CDR1 is SGHRS and CDR2 is YFSETQ in the germline V gene. CDR3 size: 13 residues. The CDR3 spells CASSPGTGNEQYF. The CDR3 coding sequence is TGCGCCAGCAGCCCCGGGACAGGGAACGAGCAGTACTTC.

In this sample, this clone turned up once. The chain employs TRBV7-2 and TRBJ2-2, with D perhaps TRBD2 (6 bases). Trimming took 3 bases from V and 2 from J, leaving 13 bases between them. The CDR3 sequence is 16 residues long. The germline V gene encodes CDR1 SGHTA and CDR2 FQGNSA. CDR3 region: CASSLVGGTNTGELFF. The DNA for the CDR3 is TGTGCCAGCAGCTTGGTGGGAGGCACAAACACCGGGGAGCTGTTTTTT.

This chain links TRBV18 with TRBJ2-1; D remains ambiguous. Germline V gene data show CDR1 as KGHSH and CDR2 as LQKENI. Trimming took 3 bases from V and 5 from J, leaving 8 bases between them. CDR3 length: 13 amino acids. CDR3 nucleotides: TGTGCCAGCTCACCGTCGGTCGACAATGAGCAGTTCTTC. Its protein is CASSPSVDNEQFF. Drawing the rest from reference TRBV18 and TRBJ2-1, the complete variable domain is NAGVMQNPRHLVRRRGQEARLRCSPMKGHSHVYWYRQLPEEGLKFMVYLQKENIIDESGMPKERFSAEFPKEGPSILRIQQVVRGDSAAYFCASSPSVDNEQFFGPGTRLTVL.

This chain uses TRBV7-7 with TRBJ2-1; 8 nucleotides line up with TRBD1. The CDR3 is made up of 15 amino acids. CDR1 is SSHAT and CDR2 is FNYEAQ in the germline V gene (reference sequence). The trim removed 2 bases at V and 4 bases at J, leaving 4 bases unmatched. The CDR3 region has the DNA TGTGCCAGCAGCTTATCCAGGGGGCCTTACAATGAGCAGTTCTTC. Amino acids: CASSLSRGPYNEQFF.

V is TRBV4-2 and J is TRBJ2-1; perhaps TRBD1 as D (6 bases). The CDR3 spans 13 residues. Germline V gene data show CDR1 as LGHNA and CDR2 as YNFKEQ. The V end was cut by 5 bases, the J end by 9 bases, with 14 bases between. The CDR3 DNA sequence: TGTGCCAGCAGCGTACAGGGACGGTCTGAGCAGTTCTTC. Translation gives CASSVQGRSEQFF.

The chain combines TRBV5-4 with TRBJ2-5, with a possible D match to TRBD2 (5 bases). Per germline, CDR1 SGHNT and CDR2 YYREEE (reference sequence). Trimming shortened V by 3 bases and J by 4 bases, and 13 bases separated the two germline ends. The CDR3 runs to 14 residues. CDR3 region: CASSWGEEPETQYF. The CDR3 coding sequence is TGTGCCAGCAGCTGGGGAGAGGAGCCAGAGACCCAGTACTTC.

The rearrangement links TRBV6-5 to TRBJ2-1; no firm D call. V was cut by 6 bases and J by 4 bases, with 4 bases left in between. Germline loops: CDR1 MNHEY, CDR2 SVGAGI. The CDR3 loop spans 11 amino acids. The CDR3 reads CASRSYNEQFF. The CDR3 nucleotides are TGTGCCAGCAGATCTTACAATGAGCAGTTCTTC.

The chain carries TRBV7-6 and TRBJ2-5; the D is unclear. V was clipped by 5 bases and J by 5 bases, with 21 bases between them. The CDR3 spans 16 residues. CDR1 is SGHVS and CDR2 is FNYEAQ in the germline V gene. The CDR3 region has the DNA TGTGCCAGCAGCCCAGGCTTACTCATAACAGCCGAGACCCAGTACTTC. Translated: CASSPGLLITAETQYF.

V is TRBV20-1 and J is TRBJ2-1; TRBD1 is a possible D gene (6 bases). Germline-derived CDR1 and CDR2 are DFQATT and SNEGSKA (reference sequence). This CDR3 is built from 10 residues. V was pared by 6 bases and J by 14 bases, with 14 bases between. The CDR3 DNA sequence: TGCAGTGCAATAAACAGGGTGGAGTTCTTC. This codes for CSAINRVEFF.

CDR3 sequence reads: CASSLLRGGQETQYF. The CDR3 coding sequence is TGTGCCAGCAGCTTACTACGGGGGGGGCAAGAGACCCAGTACTTC. V usage is TRBV5-5 and J usage is TRBJ2-5; TRBD2 agrees at 8 bases. With V trimmed by 2 bases and J by 2 bases, 5 bases remained unmatched. CDR1 SGHKS and CDR2 YYEKEE come from the germline V gene (reference sequence). The CDR3 length is 15 residues.

The rearrangement links TRBV6-5 to TRBJ1-2, with D possibly TRBD1 on 5 matching bases. The CDR3 is 16 residues long. V was clipped by 0 bases and J by 4 bases, with 15 bases between them. The germline V gene encodes CDR1 MNHEY and CDR2 SVGAGI. The CDR3 here is CASSYSRQGTGYGYTF. The CDR3 DNA reads as TGTGCCAGCAGTTACTCCCGGCAGGGCACAGGCTATGGCTACACCTTC.

This chain joins TRBV28 and TRBJ2-1; D is possibly TRBD2 (6 bases). Trimming left V 6 bases short and J 7 bases short, with 19 bases between. Germline V gives CDR1 MDHEN, CDR2 SYDVKM. The CDR3 sequence is 15 residues long. In DNA, the CDR3 is TGTGCCAGCAGCATGGGGGGACTCAACGATAATGAGCAGTTCTTC. It is translated as CASSMGGLNDNEQFF.

This sequence joins TRBV27 and TRBJ2-1; 9 positions match TRBD1. V was pared by 4 bases and J by 5 bases, with 12 bases of the junction left unmatched. Germline V CDR1 and CDR2: MNHEY, SMNVEV (reference sequence). The CDR3 sequence is 17 residues long. CDR3 in amino acids: CASSSPTGTGFDNEQFF. DNA of the CDR3: TGTGCCAGCAGTTCTCCTACCGGGACAGGGTTTGACAATGAGCAGTTCTTC.

The chain links TRBV15 to TRBJ1-1, with TRBD1 matching 8 bases. The V segment lost 2 bases and the J segment 1 base; nucleotides outside the gene matches: 3. Germline V gene data show CDR1 as LNHNV and CDR2 as YYDKDF (reference sequence). CDR3 length equals 15 residues. The CDR3 nucleotides are TGTGCCACCAGCAGACAGACAGGGGAGAACACTGAAGCTTTCTTT. As protein: CATSRQTGENTEAFF.

The chain combines TRBV5-4 with TRBJ2-5, with D possibly TRBD1 on 6 matching bases. The CDR3 runs 14 residues. The V gene lost 0 bases and the J gene lost 3 bases, with 9 bases spanning the gap. Germline V gene sequence: CDR1 SGHNT, CDR2 YYREEE (reference sequence). Written as DNA, the CDR3 is TGTGCCAGCAGCTTGGTTGGGGGCGAAGAGACCCAGTACTTC. The encoded protein is CASSLVGGEETQYF.

V gene TRBV5-1 combines with J gene TRBJ1-1, with unresolved D. Trimming shortened V by 4 bases and J by 4 bases, and 11 bases separated the two germline ends. Germline V lookup: CDR1 SGHRS, CDR2 YFSETQ. This CDR3 spans 13 amino acids. In DNA form, the CDR3 reads TGCGCCAGCAGCGCGGGTCCAGGCACTGAAGCTTTCTTT. It yields the protein CASSAGPGTEAFF.

This chain uses TRBV19 with TRBJ1-6, with TRBD1 matching 7 bases. V lost 5 bases to trimming and J lost 5 bases; unmatched junction nucleotides: 6. The CDR3 is 15 residues long. Germline CDR1 reads LNHDA; CDR2 reads SQIVND (reference sequence). The CDR3 DNA reads TGTGCCAGTAGTGGACAGGCCCTGAATAATTCACCCCTCCACTTT. Amino acids: CASSGQALNNSPLHF.

V usage is TRBV24-1 and J usage is TRBJ2-7; 7 bases match TRBD1. After removal of 8 bases from V and 0 bases from J, the junction contained 9 bases not matched to a gene. CDR1 KGHDR and CDR2 SFDVKD come from the germline V gene. The CDR3 is 15 amino acids. DNA for the CDR3: TGTGCCACCAATCGACAGGGTATTTCCTCCTACGAGCAGTACTTC. The encoded protein is CATNRQGISSYEQYF.

A single count supports this clone. Other DNA sequences in the sample encode the same CDR3. The V and J genes are TRBV6-5 and TRBJ1-2; 7 positions match TRBD1. This CDR3 spans 13 amino acids. Looked up from germline, CDR1 is MNHEY and CDR2 is SVGAGI. Germline trimming cut 6 bases from V and 2 bases from J; bases unmatched to any gene: 3. Here the CDR3 DNA reads TGTGCCAGCAGCCGGGACAGCAACTATGGCTACACCTTC. Translating it yields CASSRDSNYGYTF.